This TCR beta chain was recorded in a study of blood T cells in healthy people across ages. The study, taken as a whole, reports: There was a strong correlation between TCR beta diversity and naive T cell percentage. Calculation of diversity from one million T cells yielded estimates considered to be underestimates.

Extractions gave at least 5.5 micrograms of total RNA per sample. Primers used in a second PCR of about 7 to 11 cycles were a sample-barcoded 5' primer and a J-beta primer mix. All cDNA molecules were each tagged by a template-switch adaptor with 12 random nucleotides. TCRdb re-analysed the 5' RACE reads in MiXCR, keeping a single row per CDR3 protein. Here the sample spans about 640,000 distinct CDR3 sequences, approximately 30% being singletons. In the case of this clonotype: The antigen remains undetermined.

This receptor was obtained from an elderly woman in good health. Sequencing was done on a sample of blood.

Here the CDR3 DNA reads TGTGCCAGCAGTACGGGACAGGGCGGTGGCTACACCTTC. This translates into CASSTGQGGGYTF. This chain connects TRBV7-9 to TRBJ1-2, with 9 bases aligning to TRBD1. The CDR3 sequence is 13 residues long. Germline trimming cut 6 bases from V and 7 bases from J; bases unmatched to any gene: 6. CDR1 is SEHNR, CDR2 FQNEAQ, per germline (reference sequence).